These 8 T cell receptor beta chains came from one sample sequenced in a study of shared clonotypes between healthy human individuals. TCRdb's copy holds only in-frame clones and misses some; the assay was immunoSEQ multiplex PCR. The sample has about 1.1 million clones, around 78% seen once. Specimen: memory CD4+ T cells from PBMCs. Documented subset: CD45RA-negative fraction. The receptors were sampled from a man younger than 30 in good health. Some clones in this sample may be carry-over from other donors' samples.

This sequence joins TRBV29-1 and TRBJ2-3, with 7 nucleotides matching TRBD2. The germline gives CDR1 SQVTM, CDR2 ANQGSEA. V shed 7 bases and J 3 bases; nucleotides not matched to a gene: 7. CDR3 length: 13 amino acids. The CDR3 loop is CSGDLGGTDTQYF. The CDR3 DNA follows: TGCAGCGGAGACCTGGGAGGGACAGATACGCAGTATTTT.

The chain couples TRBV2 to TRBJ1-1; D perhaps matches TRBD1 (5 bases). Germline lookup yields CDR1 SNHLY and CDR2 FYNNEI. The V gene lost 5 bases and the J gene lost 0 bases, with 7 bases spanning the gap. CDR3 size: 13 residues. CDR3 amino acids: CASSSGLNTEAFF. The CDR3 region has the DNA TGTGCCAGCAGTTCAGGGCTGAACACTGAAGCTTTCTTT.

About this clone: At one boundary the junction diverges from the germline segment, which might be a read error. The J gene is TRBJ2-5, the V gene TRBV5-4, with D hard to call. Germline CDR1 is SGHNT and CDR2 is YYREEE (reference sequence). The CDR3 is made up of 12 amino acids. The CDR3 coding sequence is TGTGCCAGCAGCTTGGACGTTCCGACCTTTGACTTC. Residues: CASSLDVPTFDF.

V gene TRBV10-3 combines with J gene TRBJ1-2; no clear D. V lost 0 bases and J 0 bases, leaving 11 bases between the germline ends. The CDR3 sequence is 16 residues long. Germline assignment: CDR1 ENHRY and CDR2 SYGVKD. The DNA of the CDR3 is TGTGCCATCAGTGAGTCGCGACTTGTGGCTAACTATGGCTACACCTTC. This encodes CAISESRLVANYGYTF.

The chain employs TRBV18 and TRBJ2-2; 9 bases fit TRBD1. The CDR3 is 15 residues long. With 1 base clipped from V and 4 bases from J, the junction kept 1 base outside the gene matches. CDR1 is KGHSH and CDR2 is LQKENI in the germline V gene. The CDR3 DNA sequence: TGTGCCAGCTCACCACGGGACAGGGCCACCGGGGAGCTGTTTTTT. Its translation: CASSPRDRATGELFF.

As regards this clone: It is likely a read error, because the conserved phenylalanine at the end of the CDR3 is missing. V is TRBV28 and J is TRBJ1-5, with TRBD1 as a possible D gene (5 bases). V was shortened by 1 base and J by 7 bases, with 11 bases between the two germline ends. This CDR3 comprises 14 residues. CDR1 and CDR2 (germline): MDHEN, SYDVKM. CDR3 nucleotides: TGTGCCAGCAGTTTATCATATGGGGGGCAGCCCCAGCATCTT. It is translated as CASSLSYGGQPQHL.

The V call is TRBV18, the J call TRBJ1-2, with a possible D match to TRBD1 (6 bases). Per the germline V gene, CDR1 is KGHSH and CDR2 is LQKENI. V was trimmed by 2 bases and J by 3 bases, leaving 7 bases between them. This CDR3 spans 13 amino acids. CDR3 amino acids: CASSPWGHYGYTF. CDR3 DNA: TGTGCCAGCTCACCATGGGGGCACTATGGCTACACCTTC. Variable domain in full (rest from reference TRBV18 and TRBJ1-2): NAGVMQNPRHLVRRRGQEARLRCSPMKGHSHVYWYRQLPEEGLKFMVYLQKENIIDESGMPKERFSAEFPKEGPSILRIQQVVRGDSAAYFCASSPWGHYGYTFGSGTRLTVV.

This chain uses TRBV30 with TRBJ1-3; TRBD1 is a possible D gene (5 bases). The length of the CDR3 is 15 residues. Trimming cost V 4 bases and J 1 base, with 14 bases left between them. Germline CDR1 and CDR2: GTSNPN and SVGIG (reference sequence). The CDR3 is CAWTEGEGSGNTIYF. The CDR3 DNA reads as TGTGCCTGGACCGAGGGAGAGGGGTCTGGAAACACCATATATTTT.